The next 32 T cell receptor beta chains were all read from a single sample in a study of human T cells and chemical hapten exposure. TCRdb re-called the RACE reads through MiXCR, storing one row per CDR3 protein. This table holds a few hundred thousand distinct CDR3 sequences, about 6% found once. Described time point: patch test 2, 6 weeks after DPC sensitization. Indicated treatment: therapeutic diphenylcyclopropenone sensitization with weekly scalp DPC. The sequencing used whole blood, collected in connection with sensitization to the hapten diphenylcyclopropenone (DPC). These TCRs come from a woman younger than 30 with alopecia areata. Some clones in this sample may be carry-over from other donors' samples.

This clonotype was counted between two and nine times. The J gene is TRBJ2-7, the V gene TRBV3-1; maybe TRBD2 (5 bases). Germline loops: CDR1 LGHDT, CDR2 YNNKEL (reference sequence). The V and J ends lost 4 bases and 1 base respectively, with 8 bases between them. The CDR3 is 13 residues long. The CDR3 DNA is TGTGCCAGCAGCCGCCGCGGGTCCTACGAGCAGTACTTC. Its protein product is CASSRRGSYEQYF.

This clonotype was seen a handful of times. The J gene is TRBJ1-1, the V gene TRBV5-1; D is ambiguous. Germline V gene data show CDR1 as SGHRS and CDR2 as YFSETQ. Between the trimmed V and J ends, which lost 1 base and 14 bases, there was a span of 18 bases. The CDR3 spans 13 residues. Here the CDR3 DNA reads TGCGCCAGCAGCTTGTCTGATCCTCGGCAGGTCTTCTTT. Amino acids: CASSLSDPRQVFF.

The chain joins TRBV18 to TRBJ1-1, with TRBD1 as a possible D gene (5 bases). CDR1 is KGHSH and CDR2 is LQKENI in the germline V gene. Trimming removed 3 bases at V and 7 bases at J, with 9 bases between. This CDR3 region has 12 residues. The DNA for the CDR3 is TGTGCCAGCTCACCCGGGGCGAATGAAGCTTTCTTT. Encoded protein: CASSPGANEAFF. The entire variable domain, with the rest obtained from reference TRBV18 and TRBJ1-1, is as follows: NAGVMQNPRHLVRRRGQEARLRCSPMKGHSHVYWYRQLPEEGLKFMVYLQKENIIDESGMPKERFSAEFPKEGPSILRIQQVVRGDSAAYFCASSPGANEAFFGQGTRLTVV.

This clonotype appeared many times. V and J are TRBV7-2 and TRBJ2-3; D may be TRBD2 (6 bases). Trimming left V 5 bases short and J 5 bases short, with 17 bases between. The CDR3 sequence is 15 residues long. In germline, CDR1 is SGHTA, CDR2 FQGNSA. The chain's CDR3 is CASSLTGTGIDTQYF. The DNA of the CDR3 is TGTGCCAGCAGCCTAACCGGGACTGGCATAGATACGCAGTATTTT.

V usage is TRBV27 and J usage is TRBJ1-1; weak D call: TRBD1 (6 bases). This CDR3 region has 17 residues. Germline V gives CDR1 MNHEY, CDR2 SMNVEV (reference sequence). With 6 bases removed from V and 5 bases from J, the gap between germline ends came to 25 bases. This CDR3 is CASSPQGQLWGETEAFF. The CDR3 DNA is TGTGCCAGCAGCCCACAGGGCCAACTTTGGGGGGAAACTGAAGCTTTCTTT.

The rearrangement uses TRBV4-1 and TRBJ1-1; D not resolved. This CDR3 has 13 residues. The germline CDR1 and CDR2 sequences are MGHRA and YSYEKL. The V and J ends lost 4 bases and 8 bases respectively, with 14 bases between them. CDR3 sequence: CASSRMLTMEAFF. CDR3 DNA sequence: TGCGCCAGCAGCCGGATGCTGACGATGGAAGCTTTCTTT.

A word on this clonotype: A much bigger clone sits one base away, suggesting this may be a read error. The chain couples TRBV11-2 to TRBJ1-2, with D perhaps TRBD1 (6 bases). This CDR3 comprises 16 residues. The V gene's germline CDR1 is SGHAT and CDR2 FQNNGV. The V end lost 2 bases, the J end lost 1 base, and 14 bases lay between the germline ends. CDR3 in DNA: TGTGCCAGCAGCTTAAGAGGGGGGCGAGATAACTATGGCTACACCTTC. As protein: CASSLRGGRDNYGYTF. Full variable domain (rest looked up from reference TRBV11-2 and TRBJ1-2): EAGVAQSPRYKIIEKRQSVAFWCNPISGHATLYWYQQILGQGPKLLIQFQNNGVVDDSQLPKDRFSAERLKGVDSTLKIQPAKLEDSAVYLCASSLRGGRDNYGYTFGSGTRLTVV.

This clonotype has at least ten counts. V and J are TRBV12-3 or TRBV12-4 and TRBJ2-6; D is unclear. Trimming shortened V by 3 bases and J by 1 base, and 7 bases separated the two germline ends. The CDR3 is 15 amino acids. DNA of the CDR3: TGTGCCAGCAGTTTTCCCCTATCTGGGGCCAACGTCCTGACTTTC. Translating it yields CASSFPLSGANVLTF.

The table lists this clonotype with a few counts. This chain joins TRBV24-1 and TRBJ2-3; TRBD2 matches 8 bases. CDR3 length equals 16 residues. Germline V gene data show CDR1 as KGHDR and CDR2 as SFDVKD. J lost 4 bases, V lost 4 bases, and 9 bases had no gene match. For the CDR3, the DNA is TGTGCCACCAGTGACCCGTCTAGCGGGTCAGCAGATACGCAGTATTTT. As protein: CATSDPSSGSADTQYF.

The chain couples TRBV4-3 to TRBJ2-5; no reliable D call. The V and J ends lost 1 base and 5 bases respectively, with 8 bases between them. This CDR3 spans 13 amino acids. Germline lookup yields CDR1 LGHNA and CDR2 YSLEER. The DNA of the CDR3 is TGCGCCAGCAGCCAAGTGGATTCGGAGACCCAGTACTTC. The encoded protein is CASSQVDSETQYF.

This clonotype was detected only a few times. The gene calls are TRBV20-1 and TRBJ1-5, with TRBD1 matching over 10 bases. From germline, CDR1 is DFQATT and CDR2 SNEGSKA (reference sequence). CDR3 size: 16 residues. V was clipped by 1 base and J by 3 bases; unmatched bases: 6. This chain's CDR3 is CSARAKGTGDNQPQHF. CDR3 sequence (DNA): TGCAGTGCTAGAGCTAAAGGGACAGGGGACAATCAGCCCCAGCATTTT.

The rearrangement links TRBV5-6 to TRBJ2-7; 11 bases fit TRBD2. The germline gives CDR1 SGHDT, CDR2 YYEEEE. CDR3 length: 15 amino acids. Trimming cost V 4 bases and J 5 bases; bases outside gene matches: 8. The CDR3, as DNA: TGTGCCAGCAGCATTAGCGGGGGGGCGACCGACGAGCAGTACTTC. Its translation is CASSISGGATDEQYF. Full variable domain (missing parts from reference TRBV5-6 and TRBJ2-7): DAGVTQSPTHLIKTRGQQVTLRCSPKSGHDTVSWYQQALGQGPQFIFQYYEEEERQRGNFPDRFSGHQFPNYSSELNVNALLLGDSALYLCASSISGGATDEQYFGPGTRLTVT.

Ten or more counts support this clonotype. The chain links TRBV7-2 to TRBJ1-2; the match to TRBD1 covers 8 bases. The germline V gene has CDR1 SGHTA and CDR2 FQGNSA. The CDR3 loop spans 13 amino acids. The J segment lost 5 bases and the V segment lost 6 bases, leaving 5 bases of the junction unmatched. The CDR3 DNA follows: TGTGCCAGCAGAACCGGGACAGGATATGGCTACACCTTC. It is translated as CASRTGTGYGYTF. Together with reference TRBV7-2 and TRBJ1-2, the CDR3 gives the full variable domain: GAGVSQSPSNKVTEKGKDVELRCDPISGHTALYWYRQSLGQGLEFLIYFQGNSAPDKSGLPSDRFSAERTGGSVSTLTIQRTQQEDSAVYLCASRTGTGYGYTFGSGTRLTVV.

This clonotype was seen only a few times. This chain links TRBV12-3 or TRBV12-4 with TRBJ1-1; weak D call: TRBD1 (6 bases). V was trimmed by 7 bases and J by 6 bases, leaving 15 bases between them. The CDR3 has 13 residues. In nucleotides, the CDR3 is TGTGCCAGCACCACGCAGGGGTTCGCTGAAGCTTTCTTT. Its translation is CASTTQGFAEAFF.

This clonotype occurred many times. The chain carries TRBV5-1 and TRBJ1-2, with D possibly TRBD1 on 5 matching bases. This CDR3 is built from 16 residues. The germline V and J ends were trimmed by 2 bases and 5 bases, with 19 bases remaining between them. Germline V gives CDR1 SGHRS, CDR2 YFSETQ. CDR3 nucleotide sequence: TGCGCCAGCAGCTTCGGCCGTACAAAGGAGGGGTATGGCTACACCTTC. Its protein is CASSFGRTKEGYGYTF.

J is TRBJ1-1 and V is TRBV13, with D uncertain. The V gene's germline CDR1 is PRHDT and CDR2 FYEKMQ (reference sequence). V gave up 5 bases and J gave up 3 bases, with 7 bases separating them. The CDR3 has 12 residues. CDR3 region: CASSVFDTEAFF. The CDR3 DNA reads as TGTGCCAGCAGCGTTTTTGACACTGAAGCTTTCTTT.

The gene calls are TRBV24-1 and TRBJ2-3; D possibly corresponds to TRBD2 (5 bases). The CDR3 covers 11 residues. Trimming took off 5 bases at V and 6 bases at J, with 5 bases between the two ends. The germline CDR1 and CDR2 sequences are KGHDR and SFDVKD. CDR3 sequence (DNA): TGTGCCACCAGTGCGGGGGATACGCAGTATTTT. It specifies CATSAGDTQYF.

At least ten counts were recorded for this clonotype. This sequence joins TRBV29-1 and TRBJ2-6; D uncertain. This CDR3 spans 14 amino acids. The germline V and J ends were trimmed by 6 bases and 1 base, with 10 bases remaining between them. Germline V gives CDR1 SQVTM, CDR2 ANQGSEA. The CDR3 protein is CSVGQSSGANVLTF. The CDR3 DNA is TGCAGCGTGGGCCAATCATCTGGGGCCAACGTCCTGACTTTC.

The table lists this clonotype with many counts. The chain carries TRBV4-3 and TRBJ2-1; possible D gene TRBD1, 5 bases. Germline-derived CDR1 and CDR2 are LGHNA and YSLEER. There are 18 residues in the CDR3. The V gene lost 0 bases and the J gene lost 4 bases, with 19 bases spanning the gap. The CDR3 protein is CASSQDRTLDMRYNEQFF. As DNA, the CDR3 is TGCGCCAGCAGCCAAGATCGGACCCTGGACATGAGATACAATGAGCAGTTCTTC.

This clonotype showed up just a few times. The DNA of the CDR3 is TGTGCCAGCAGTCCTACCGGGTTCAGTACGTCGTACGAGCAGTACTTC. It is translated as CASSPTGFSTSYEQYF. The rearrangement joins TRBV12-3 or TRBV12-4 to TRBJ2-7; D not resolved. With 5 bases removed from V and 4 bases from J, the gap between germline ends came to 21 bases. This CDR3 is 16 amino acids long.

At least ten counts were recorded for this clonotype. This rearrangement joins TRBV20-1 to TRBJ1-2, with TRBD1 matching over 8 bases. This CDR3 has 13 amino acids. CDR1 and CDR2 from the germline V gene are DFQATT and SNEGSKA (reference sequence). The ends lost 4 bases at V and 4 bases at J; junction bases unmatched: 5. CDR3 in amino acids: CSAKGQGGYGYTF. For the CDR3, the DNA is TGCAGTGCTAAAGGACAGGGCGGCTATGGCTACACCTTC.

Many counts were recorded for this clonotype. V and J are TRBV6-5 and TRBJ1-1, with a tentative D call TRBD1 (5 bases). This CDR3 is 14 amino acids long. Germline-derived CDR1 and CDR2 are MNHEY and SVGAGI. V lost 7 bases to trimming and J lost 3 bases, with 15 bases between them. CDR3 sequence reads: CASMAGSRDTEAFF. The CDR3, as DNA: TGTGCCAGCATGGCAGGGTCCCGGGACACTGAAGCTTTCTTT.

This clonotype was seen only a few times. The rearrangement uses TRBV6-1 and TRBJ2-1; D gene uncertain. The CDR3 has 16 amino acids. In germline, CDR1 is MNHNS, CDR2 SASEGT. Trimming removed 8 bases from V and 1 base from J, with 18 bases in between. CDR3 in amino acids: CASVWAPGMSYNEQFF. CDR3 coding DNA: TGTGCCAGCGTTTGGGCCCCTGGGATGTCCTACAATGAGCAGTTCTTC.

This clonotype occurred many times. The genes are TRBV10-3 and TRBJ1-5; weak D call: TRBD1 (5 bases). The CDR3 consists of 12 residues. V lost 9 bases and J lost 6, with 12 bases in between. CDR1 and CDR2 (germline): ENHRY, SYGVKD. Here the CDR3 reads CAIRGVGQPQHF. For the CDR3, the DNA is TGTGCCATACGGGGGGTCGGTCAGCCCCAGCATTTT.

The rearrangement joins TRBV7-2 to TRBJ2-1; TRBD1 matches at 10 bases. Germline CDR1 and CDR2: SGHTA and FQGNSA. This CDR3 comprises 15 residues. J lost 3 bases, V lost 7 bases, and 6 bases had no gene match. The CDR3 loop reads CASTWDRGNYNEQFF. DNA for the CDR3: TGTGCCAGCACCTGGGACAGGGGCAACTACAATGAGCAGTTCTTC.

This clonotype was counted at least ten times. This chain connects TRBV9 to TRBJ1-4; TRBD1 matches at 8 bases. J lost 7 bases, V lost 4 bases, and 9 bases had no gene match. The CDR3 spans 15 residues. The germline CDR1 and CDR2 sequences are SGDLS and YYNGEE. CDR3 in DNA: TGTGCCAGCAGCCCCCGGACAGGGCGGTCTGAAAAACTGTTTTTT. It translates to CASSPRTGRSEKLFF.

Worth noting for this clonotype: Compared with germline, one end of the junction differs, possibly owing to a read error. CDR3 nucleotide sequence: TGTGTCATCAGTGGGACAAGTGAGACCCAGTACTTC. Translation gives CVISGTSETQYF. The J gene is TRBJ2-5, the V gene TRBV10-3; perhaps TRBD1 as D (6 bases). The germline gives CDR1 ENHRY, CDR2 SYGVKD. CDR3 size: 12 residues.

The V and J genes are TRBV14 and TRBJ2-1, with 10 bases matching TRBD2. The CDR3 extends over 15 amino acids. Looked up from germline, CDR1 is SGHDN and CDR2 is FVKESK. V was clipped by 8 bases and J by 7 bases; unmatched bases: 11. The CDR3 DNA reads TGTGCCAGCGGTTCCGGACTAGCGGCGAAGAATGAGCAGTTCTTC. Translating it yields CASGSGLAAKNEQFF.

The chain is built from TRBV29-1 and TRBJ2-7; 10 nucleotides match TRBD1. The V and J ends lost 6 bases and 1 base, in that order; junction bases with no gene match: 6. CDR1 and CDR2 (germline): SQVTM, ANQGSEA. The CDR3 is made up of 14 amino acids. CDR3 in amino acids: CSVFPGQGSYEQYF. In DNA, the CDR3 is TGCAGCGTGTTCCCGGGACAGGGGTCCTACGAGCAGTACTTC.

CDR3 in DNA: TGTGCCAGCGGGGGGAACACTTACAATGAGCAGTTCTTC. This sequence encodes CASGGNTYNEQFF. V and J are TRBV5-4 and TRBJ2-1, with D possibly matching TRBD2 (6 bases). V was shortened by 7 bases and J by 4 bases, with 12 bases between the two germline ends. In germline, CDR1 is SGHNT, CDR2 YYREEE (reference sequence). This CDR3 has 13 amino acids.

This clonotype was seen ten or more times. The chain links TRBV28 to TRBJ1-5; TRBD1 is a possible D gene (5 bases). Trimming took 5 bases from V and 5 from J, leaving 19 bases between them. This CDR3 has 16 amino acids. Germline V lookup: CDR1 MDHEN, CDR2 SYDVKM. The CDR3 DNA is TGTGCCAGCAGTCCGCCAGGGACCGAGCTGGATCAGCCCCAGCATTTT. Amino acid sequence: CASSPPGTELDQPQHF. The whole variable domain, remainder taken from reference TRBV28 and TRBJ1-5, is DVKVTQSSRYLVKRTGEKVFLECVQDMDHENMFWYRQDPGLGLRLIYFSYDVKMKEKGDIPEGYSVSREKKERFSLILESASTNQTSMYLCASSPPGTELDQPQHFGDGTRLSIL.

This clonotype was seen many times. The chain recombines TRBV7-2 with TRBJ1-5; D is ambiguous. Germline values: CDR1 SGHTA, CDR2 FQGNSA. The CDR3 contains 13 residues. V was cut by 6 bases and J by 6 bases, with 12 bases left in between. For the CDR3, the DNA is TGTGCCAGCAGTTACACGGAGGCTCAGCCCCAGCATTTT. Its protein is CASSYTEAQPQHF.